This T cell receptor beta chain comes out of a study of T cells in Graves' hyperthyroidism and ophthalmopathy. About the research overall: Staff took peripheral blood when the initial diagnosis was made, before any treatment began.

RNA transcripts provided the source from which TCR beta CDR3 regions were amplified. Initially, a first-round RT-PCR of the TCR CDR3 employed the HTBI primer set. MiXCR, applied by TCRdb to the multiplex PCR reads, yields one record per CDR3 protein. The repertoire consists of around 280,000 distinct CDR3 sequences, with about an eighth occurring once and the leading ten covering 7.8%. Lactation, pregnancy, other autoimmune disease or uncontrolled infection led to exclusion of patients. PBMCs were collected from an approximately 10 ml volume of fresh peripheral blood. The germline gives CDR1 MNHNS, CDR2 SASEGT. The CDR3 has 14 amino acids. V lost 5 bases, J lost 0 bases, and 5 bases lay in between. General study points: Ophthalmopathy, which appeared later, was predicted by the model a median roughly 6.4 months before onset.

This clonotype was seen more than once but under ten times. Antigen unknown. This may be a read error, as it is one base from a much larger clone. The chain carries TRBV6-1 and TRBJ2-6; no definite D call. Sequenced sample: blood. The source is a woman in her 30s with Graves' hyperthyroidism that later progressed to Graves' ophthalmopathy. CDR3: CASSPGSGANVLTF. Here the CDR3 DNA reads TGTGCCAGCAGTCCCGGCTCTGGGGCCAACGTCCTGACTTTC.